The text below deals with one T cell receptor beta chain. Only a few counts were recorded for this clone. No cognate antigen has been identified for it. Nothing much larger sits one base from this clone, and base qualities are not available. The data are from a study of CD8+ T cells in alopecia areata (dated by TCRdb to about 2018). General notes on the study: The treated patients, all with moderate-to-severe alopecia areata, were enrolled in an open-label pilot trial of oral tofacitinib given at 5 to 10 mg twice daily. Tofacitinib was administered for 6 to 18 months, and 6 months of follow-up off drug were then conducted to assess delayed response and recurrence. In treated patients, disease severity was measured using the SALT score, which gives the percentage of scalp surface area affected. In both human patients and the C3H/HeJ mouse model, the study applied high-throughput TCRbeta sequencing to look at T cell clonal expansion in alopecia areata. On the human side, TCRbeta sequencing was run on scalp tissue and on sorted CD4+ and CD8+ peripheral blood T cells from healthy controls and from alopecia areata patients with either patchy or totalis/universalis disease. Patients on tofacitinib were biopsied at baseline and after 4 and 24 weeks of treatment, and several of the patients also had a later scalp biopsy. Scalp clonality was compared across normal scalp (n=4), patchy alopecia areata scalp (n=8), and alopecia totalis/universalis scalp (n=8). RNA was obtained with the PAXgene miRNA kit for fixed scalp, the miRNeasy kit for PBMCs, and the RNeasy kit for mouse skin. immunoSEQ multiplex PCR using 35 Vbeta forward primers and 13 Jbeta reverse primers was used to amplify TCRbeta CDR3 regions. The investigation overall reported the following: Because the treated cohort was small and included a single nonresponder, larger studies are needed to assess links between baseline CD8+ expansion and response. During tofacitinib treatment, many expanded lesional clones remained in scalp and blood, and this persistence may partly explain relapse after treatment is stopped. Shared TCR sequences between patients were less evident than in mice, which may be partly attributable to HLA diversity in the patient population. Tofacitinib significantly decreased scalp clonality and the number of expanded CD8+ clones among the top 100 scalp clones. Compared with normal scalp, lesional scalp had higher clonality and more expanded CD8+ clones, particularly in alopecia totalis/universalis, a pattern that suggests antigenic drive. Scalp TCR repertoire analysis is complicated because resident alphabeta T cells in normal human skin are also sequenced, whereas mouse skin is dominated by gammadelta T cells.

The sample's time point label, decoded: 20 to 30 weeks on oral tofacitinib. Reading the label with the study, this specimen's treatment or condition is: oral pan-JAK inhibitor, 5-10 mg twice daily. From alopecia areata patients, peripheral blood was collected along with lesional scalp punch biopsies. PBMCs were isolated by density centrifugation and stained for CD3, CD4 and CD8, after which CD4+ and CD8+ T cells were sorted on a FACSAria. Reading from cysteine to phenylalanine, the CDR3 counts 13 amino acids. The only DNA kept is the CDR3, 39 bases in frame from the first base. CDR1 LNHDA and CDR2 SQIVND were looked up in the germline V gene (reference sequence). Relative to germline, V is 5 bases shorter and J is 7 bases shorter, with 12 bases between their ends. Library prep was done by the immunoSEQ multiplex PCR assay. For TCR sequencing, RNA was extracted from every sample and reverse transcribed into cDNA to serve as template. SuperScript III was used for first-strand cDNA synthesis, primed with a 2:1 mix of oligo-dT and random hexamers. A synthetic immune receptor repertoire was used to measure amplification bias, and any remaining bias was corrected computationally. Concerning the study's data processing: Raw reads were preprocessed to remove errors, and CDR3 was defined according to IMGT conventions as the region from the conserved cysteine to phenylalanine. Clonality was computed by normalizing Shannon entropy by log2 of the number of productive unique TCRs and subtracting the result from 1. Scalp TCRbeta sequences were cross-referenced with sorted blood CD4 and CD8 repertoires so that the CD4 or CD8 identity of scalp clones could be inferred. Not all clones reach the TCRdb copy of this immuneACCESS table, which keeps in-frame sequences only. Checked studies attribute under half of the gap to unresolved V genes and leave the rest unexplained. The V and J calls and clone size are taken from that table; D and trimming were inferred from the DNA. For this sample there are some 200,000 clones; about 60% appear just once. Clones ranked in the top ten supply around 12% of the sample.

The receptor was derived from a human donor with alopecia areata. Material: CD8+ T cells sorted from blood, obtained at week 24, from a patient treated with tofacitinib. The receptor chain draws on TRBV19 and TRBJ2-1; the D gene identity is not certain. The CDR3 protein: CASSLGPGNEQFF. The nucleotide sequence is TGTGCCAGTAGTCTGGGCCCCGGGAATGAGCAGTTCTTC.